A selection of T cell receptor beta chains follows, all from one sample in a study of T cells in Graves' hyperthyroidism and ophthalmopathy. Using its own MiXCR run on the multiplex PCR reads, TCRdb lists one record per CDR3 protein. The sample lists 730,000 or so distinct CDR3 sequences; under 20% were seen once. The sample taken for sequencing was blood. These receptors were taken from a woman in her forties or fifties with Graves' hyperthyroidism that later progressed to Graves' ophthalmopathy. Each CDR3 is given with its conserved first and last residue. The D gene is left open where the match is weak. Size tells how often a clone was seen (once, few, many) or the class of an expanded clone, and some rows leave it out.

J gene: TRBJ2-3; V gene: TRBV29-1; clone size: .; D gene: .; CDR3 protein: CSLWTAGVMDTQYF
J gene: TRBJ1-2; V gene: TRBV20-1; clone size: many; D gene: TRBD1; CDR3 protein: CSARTGPYGYTF
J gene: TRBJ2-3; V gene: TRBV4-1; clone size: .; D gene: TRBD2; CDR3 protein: CASSQDAGGSTDTQYF
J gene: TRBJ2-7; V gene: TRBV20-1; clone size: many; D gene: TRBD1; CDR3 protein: CSADPGQISYEQYF
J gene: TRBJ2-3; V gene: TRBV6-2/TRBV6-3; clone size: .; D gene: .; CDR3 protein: CASIYPDERGTDTQYF
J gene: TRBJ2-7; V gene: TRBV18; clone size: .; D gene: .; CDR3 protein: CATRDGNSYEQYF
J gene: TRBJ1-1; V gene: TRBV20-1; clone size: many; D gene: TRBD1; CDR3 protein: CSAEDRGSAEAFF
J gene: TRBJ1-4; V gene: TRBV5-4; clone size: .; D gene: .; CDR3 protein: CASSPTEGRPDEKLFF
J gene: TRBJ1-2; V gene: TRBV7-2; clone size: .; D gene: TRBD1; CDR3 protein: CASSQRGGQGIYGYTF
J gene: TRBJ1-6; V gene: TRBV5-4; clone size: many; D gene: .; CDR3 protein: CASSLAGVNNSPLHF
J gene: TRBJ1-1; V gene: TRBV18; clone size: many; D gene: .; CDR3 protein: CASSSVGGLGTEAFF
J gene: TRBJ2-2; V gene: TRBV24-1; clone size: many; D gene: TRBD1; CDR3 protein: CATSDPGTGATGELFF
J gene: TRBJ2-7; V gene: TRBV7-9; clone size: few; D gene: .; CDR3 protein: CASSLEDLPYEQYF
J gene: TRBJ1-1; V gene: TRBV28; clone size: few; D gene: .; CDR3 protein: CASSFDRSEAFF
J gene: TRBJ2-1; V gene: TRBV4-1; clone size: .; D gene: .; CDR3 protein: CAGSQDFQGGNEQFF
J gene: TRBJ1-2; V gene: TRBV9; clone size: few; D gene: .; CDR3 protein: CASSVEGWGRDSGGYTF
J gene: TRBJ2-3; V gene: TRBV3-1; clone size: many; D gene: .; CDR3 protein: CASTLSSTADTQYF
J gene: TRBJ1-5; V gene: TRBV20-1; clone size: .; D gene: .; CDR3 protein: CSARDSRGSNQPQHF
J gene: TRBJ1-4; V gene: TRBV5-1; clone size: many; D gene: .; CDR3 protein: CASSLSSTRNEKLFF
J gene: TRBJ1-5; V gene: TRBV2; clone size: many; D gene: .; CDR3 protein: CASKGLGPQHF
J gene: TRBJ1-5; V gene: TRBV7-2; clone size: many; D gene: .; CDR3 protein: CASSLVISPYSNQPQHF
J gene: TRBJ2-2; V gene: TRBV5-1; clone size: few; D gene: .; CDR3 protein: CASSRGVMDTGELFF
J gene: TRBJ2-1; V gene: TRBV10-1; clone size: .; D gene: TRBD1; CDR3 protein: CASSESTGQGFHSVGNEQFF